This TCR beta chain derives from a study of cytomegalovirus exposure and HLA in healthy donors. Whole-study results and caveats: Across donors, most TCRs were seen rarely, yet some public ones were widespread. Cytomegalovirus status was reportedly diagnosed by the classifier with high specificity and sensitivity. In a later analysis, at a false discovery rate of 0.05, roughly 18,000 TCR beta sequences were associated with HLA alleles. Confirmation in vitro established that a few CMV-associated chains were specific for CMV antigens.

Trimming removed 0 bases from V and 0 bases from J, with 6 bases in between. The germline gives CDR1 MNHEY, CDR2 SVGAGI. The CDR3 spans 16 residues. The study ran its PCR with 60 Vbeta and 13 Jbeta primers. Only in-frame clones appear in the TCRdb table, and some are missing; sequencing was by immunoSEQ multiplex PCR. The data contain about 110,000 clones, around 69% of them singletons. On this clone itself: As yet, its antigen is unknown.

The source of this sequence is a woman aged 35 to 49 in good health and CMV-seropositive. The chain recombines TRBV6-5 with TRBJ1-6; D remains ambiguous. Sequenced: PBMCs. CDR3 region: CASSYSRSSYNSPLHF. Here the CDR3 DNA reads TGTGCCAGCAGTTACTCACGGAGCTCCTATAATTCACCCCTCCACTTT.